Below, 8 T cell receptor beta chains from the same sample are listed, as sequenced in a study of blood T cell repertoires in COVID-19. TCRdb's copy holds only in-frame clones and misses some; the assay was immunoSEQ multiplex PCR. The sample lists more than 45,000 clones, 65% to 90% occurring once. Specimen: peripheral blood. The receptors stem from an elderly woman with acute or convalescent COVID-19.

The CDR3, as DNA: TGTGCCTGGAGTGAGCCCCGGGACGAGCAGTACTTC. Amino acids: CAWSEPRDEQYF. V is TRBV30 and J is TRBJ2-7; D is uncertain. Germline CDR1 reads GTSNPN; CDR2 reads SVGIG (reference sequence). The CDR3 extends over 12 amino acids. V was trimmed by 1 base and J by 5 bases, leaving 9 bases between them. Full variable domain (missing parts from reference TRBV30 and TRBJ2-7): SQTIHQWPATLVQPVGSPLSLECTVEGTSNPNLYWYRQAAGRGLQLLFYSVGIGQISSEVPQNLSASRPQDRQFILSSKKLLLSDSGFYLCAWSEPRDEQYFGPGTRLTVT.

The CDR3, as DNA: TGTGCCAGCAGTCTCACAGGGGGCTCCTACAATGAGCAGTTCTTC. This encodes CASSLTGGSYNEQFF. The chain couples TRBV7-3 to TRBJ2-1, with 8 bases matching TRBD1. Trimming cost V 6 bases and J 0 bases; bases outside gene matches: 4. The CDR3 runs to 15 residues. Germline assignment: CDR1 SGHTA and CDR2 FQGTGA.

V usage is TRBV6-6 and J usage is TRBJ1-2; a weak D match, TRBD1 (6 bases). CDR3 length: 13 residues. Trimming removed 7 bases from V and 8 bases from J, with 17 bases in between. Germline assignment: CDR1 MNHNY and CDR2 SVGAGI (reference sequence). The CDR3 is CASIKGGEGGYTF. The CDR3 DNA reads TGTGCCAGCATTAAGGGGGGGGAGGGCGGCTACACCTTC.

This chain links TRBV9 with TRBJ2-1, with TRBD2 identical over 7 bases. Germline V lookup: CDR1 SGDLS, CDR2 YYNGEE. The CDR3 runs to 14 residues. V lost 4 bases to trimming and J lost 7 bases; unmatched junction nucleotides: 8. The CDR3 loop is CASSPRTRGNEQFF. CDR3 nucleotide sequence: TGTGCCAGCAGCCCACGGACTAGAGGAAATGAGCAGTTCTTC.

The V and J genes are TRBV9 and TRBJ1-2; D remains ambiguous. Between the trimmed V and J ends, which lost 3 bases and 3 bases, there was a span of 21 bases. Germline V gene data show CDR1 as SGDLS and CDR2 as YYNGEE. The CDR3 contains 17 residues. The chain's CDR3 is CASSATPAKDGDYGYTF. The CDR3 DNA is TGTGCCAGCAGCGCAACGCCGGCGAAGGACGGGGACTATGGCTACACCTTC. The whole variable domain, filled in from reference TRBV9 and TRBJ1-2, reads DSGVTQTPKHLITATGQRVTLRCSPRSGDLSVYWYQQSLDQGLQFLIQYYNGEERAKGNILERFSAQQFPDLHSELNLSSLELGDSALYFCASSATPAKDGDYGYTFGSGTRLTVV.

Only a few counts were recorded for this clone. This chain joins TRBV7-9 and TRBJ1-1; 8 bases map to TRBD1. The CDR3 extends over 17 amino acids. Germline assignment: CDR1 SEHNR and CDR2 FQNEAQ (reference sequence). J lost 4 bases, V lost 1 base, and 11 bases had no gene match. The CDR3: CASSLGAGGGPGTEAFF. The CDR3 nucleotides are TGTGCCAGCAGCTTAGGGGCAGGGGGCGGACCGGGCACTGAAGCTTTCTTT.

In DNA, the CDR3 is TGTGCCAGCAGCTCGGCCTATAATTCACCCCTCCACTTT. It codes for CASSSAYNSPLHF. The rearrangement links TRBV13 to TRBJ1-6; D is undetermined. The V gene lost 4 bases and the J gene lost 2 bases, with 3 bases spanning the gap. The germline V gene encodes CDR1 PRHDT and CDR2 FYEKMQ (reference sequence). The CDR3 totals 13 residues.

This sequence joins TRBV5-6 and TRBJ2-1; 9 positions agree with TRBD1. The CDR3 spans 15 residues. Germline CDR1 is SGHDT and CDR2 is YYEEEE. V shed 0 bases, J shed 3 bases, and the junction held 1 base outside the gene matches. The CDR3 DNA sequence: TGTGCCAGCAGCTTGGTGGGACAGGGCTACAATGAGCAGTTCTTC. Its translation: CASSLVGQGYNEQFF.